This entry concerns a single TCR beta chain. The assay was immunoSEQ multiplex PCR, and TCRdb's table has in-frame clones only and misses some. The data contain some 100,000 clones, roughly 92% of them singletons. The V gene's germline CDR1 is SEHNR and CDR2 FQNEAQ (reference sequence). Trimming removed 4 bases at V and 6 bases at J, with 15 bases between. The CDR3 contains 14 residues. This sample was included in a study of blood T cell repertoires in COVID-19. The overall study: Acute and convalescent COVID-19 specimens originated in the United States, Italy and Spain. T cells, B-cell-depleted T cells, or PBMCs provided the cDNA or gDNA that served as material.

The chain uses TRBV7-9 and TRBJ1-2; D may be TRBD1 (6 bases). The sequencing input was peripheral blood. This TCR was recovered from a man between 65 and 85 years old with acute or convalescent COVID-19. Here the CDR3 DNA reads TGTGCCAGCAGCTACCCCGGGACAAGAGATGGCTACACCTTC. Its translation is CASSYPGTRDGYTF.